The next 18 T cell receptor beta chains were all read from a single sample in a study of beta chain features in type 1 diabetes. Findings and caveats of the study: Patients with Type 1 diabetes showed moderately but significantly shorter TCRB CDR3s in all four CD4+ subsets.

Expressed TCRB transcripts were sequenced because the isolated RNA had all been reverse transcribed beforehand. TCRdb's copy holds only in-frame clones and misses some; the assay was immunoSEQ multiplex PCR. The data contain roughly 290,000 clones, approximately 16% of them singletons. The antigens of these receptors remain unknown. Sequenced: naive CD4+ T cells from blood. Receptors were obtained from a man younger than 35 with type 1 diabetes.

The chain couples TRBV28 to TRBJ2-7; the match to TRBD2 covers 9 bases. The V segment lost 6 bases and the J segment 0 bases; nucleotides outside the gene matches: 3. From germline, CDR1 is MDHEN and CDR2 SYDVKM. CDR3 length: 14 residues. The CDR3 spells CASRLAGASYEQYF. The CDR3 nucleotides read TGTGCCAGCAGACTAGCGGGTGCCTCCTACGAGCAGTACTTC.

The rearrangement links TRBV7-8 to TRBJ2-5; 14 nucleotides line up with TRBD2. The CDR3 is 15 residues long. J gave up 4 bases and V 5 bases, and 3 bases lay outside the gene matches. Germline CDR1 SGHVS, CDR2 FQNEAQ. The CDR3 protein is CASSLGLAGGETQYF. The DNA of the CDR3 is TGTGCCAGCAGCCTAGGACTAGCGGGGGGAGAGACCCAGTACTTC.

This clone was seen only a few times. The chain links TRBV4-1 to TRBJ2-5; D is undetermined. Germline CDR1 and CDR2: MGHRA and YSYEKL. V was pared by 6 bases and J by 5 bases, with 13 bases between. The CDR3 runs 13 residues. DNA for the CDR3: TGCGCCAGCAGTCGACTCCCTCGGGAGACCCAGTACTTC. This sequence encodes CASSRLPRETQYF.

This chain joins TRBV10-3 and TRBJ1-6, with unresolved D. CDR3 length equals 12 residues. Between the trimmed V and J ends, which lost 6 bases and 16 bases, there was a span of 16 bases. The germline V gene encodes CDR1 ENHRY and CDR2 SYGVKD. The CDR3 is CAISSSMGGLHF. The CDR3 region has the DNA TGTGCCATCAGCTCCTCGATGGGAGGGCTCCACTTT.

This clone was observed a few times. V and J are TRBV5-1 and TRBJ2-7; 9 positions match TRBD1. V was pared by 4 bases and J by 6 bases, with 8 bases of the junction left unmatched. CDR1 is SGHRS, CDR2 YFSETQ, per germline. The CDR3 runs to 14 residues. CDR3 in amino acids: CASSQGQGFGEQYF. CDR3 DNA: TGCGCCAGCAGCCAGGGACAGGGATTTGGCGAGCAGTACTTC.

The J gene is TRBJ2-7, the V gene TRBV9; 14 nucleotides line up with TRBD2. The CDR3 length is 16 residues. Germline lookup yields CDR1 SGDLS and CDR2 YYNGEE. V was pared by 3 bases and J by 0 bases, with 2 bases of the junction left unmatched. DNA of the CDR3: TGTGCCAGCAGCGCAGGACTAGCGGGAGGCTCCTACGAGCAGTACTTC. Its translation is CASSAGLAGGSYEQYF.

The chain is built from TRBV7-7 and TRBJ2-5, with 7 bases aligning to TRBD2. CDR3 size: 14 residues. V trimming: 8 bases; J trimming: 3 bases; junction bases outside the gene matches: 9. CDR1 and CDR2 from the germline V gene are SSHAT and FNYEAQ (reference sequence). The CDR3 bases are TGTGCCAGCTCGCGGGGGACTAATAAAGAGACCCAGTACTTC. Its protein product is CASSRGTNKETQYF.

V and J are TRBV7-2 and TRBJ1-1, with unresolved D. From germline, CDR1 is SGHTA and CDR2 FQGNSA. V lost 5 bases, J lost 1 base, and 11 bases lay in between. The length of the CDR3 is 14 residues. The CDR3 region has the DNA TGTGCCAGCAGCAACCCGGTCCGGAACACTGAAGCTTTCTTT. Translated: CASSNPVRNTEAFF.

This CDR3 reads CASSRGGTFEQYF. As DNA, the CDR3 is TGTGCCAGCAGTCGAGGCGGGACCTTCGAGCAGTACTTC. The chain carries TRBV28 and TRBJ2-7; tentative D call: TRBD2 (6 bases). The CDR3 runs to 13 residues. V shed 5 bases and J shed 6 bases, with 14 bases lying between them. CDR1 MDHEN and CDR2 SYDVKM come from the germline V gene.

This clone was seen only a few times. The chain links TRBV12-5 to TRBJ2-2, with D possibly TRBD1 on 6 matching bases. Trimming shortened V by 7 bases and J by 4 bases, and 16 bases separated the two germline ends. Germline-derived CDR1 and CDR2 are LGHNT and FRNRAP. This CDR3 comprises 15 residues. The DNA of the CDR3 is TGTGCTAGTGTTCGGACGGACAGCGGCACCGGGGAGCTGTTTTTT. Translating gives CASVRTDSGTGELFF.

The chain uses TRBV6-1 and TRBJ2-1, with 12 bases aligning to TRBD2. There are 17 residues in the CDR3. With 4 bases clipped from V and 3 bases from J, the junction kept 7 bases outside the gene matches. Looked up from germline, CDR1 is MNHNS and CDR2 is SASEGT. CDR3 nucleotides: TGTGCCAGCAGTGGAGGCACTAGCGGGAGGATCTACAATGAGCAGTTCTTC. Amino acids: CASSGGTSGRIYNEQFF.

CDR3 loop: CASSLTSEKFF. The CDR3 DNA sequence: TGCGCCAGCAGCTTGACTAGCGAGAAGTTCTTC. This rearrangement joins TRBV5-1 to TRBJ2-1, with 7 nucleotides matching TRBD2. This CDR3 has 11 amino acids. V was clipped by 1 base and J by 14 bases; unmatched bases: 3. CDR1 is SGHRS and CDR2 is YFSETQ in the germline V gene.

V gene TRBV5-1 combines with J gene TRBJ2-7; D perhaps matches TRBD1 (6 bases). The CDR3 covers 14 residues. V was shortened by 0 bases and J by 3 bases, with 10 bases between the two germline ends. Germline V lookup: CDR1 SGHRS, CDR2 YFSETQ. CDR3 sequence reads: CASSLGQVNYEQYF. The CDR3 DNA follows: TGCGCCAGCAGCTTGGGACAGGTGAACTACGAGCAGTACTTC.

This clone was observed a handful of times. The rearrangement joins TRBV11-2 to TRBJ2-4; 9 bases align to TRBD2. The V gene end was trimmed by 4 bases and the J gene end by 1 base; junction bases not matched to a gene: 5. From germline, CDR1 is SGHAT and CDR2 FQNNGV. The CDR3 runs 16 residues. The CDR3: CASSSASGAAKNIQYF. The DNA of the CDR3 is TGTGCCAGCAGCTCCGCTAGCGGGGCGGCCAAAAACATTCAGTACTTC.

This clone was counted between two and nine times. This chain connects TRBV7-2 to TRBJ2-1; 9 positions match TRBD2. Germline-derived CDR1 and CDR2 are SGHTA and FQGNSA. With 4 bases clipped from V and 7 bases from J, the junction kept 14 bases outside the gene matches. CDR3 size: 17 residues. In DNA, the CDR3 is TGTGCCAGCAGCTCATATATCATGGCGGGGGGGCCGAATGAGCAGTTCTTC. This codes for CASSSYIMAGGPNEQFF.

The V gene is TRBV11-2, the J gene TRBJ2-5; D possibly corresponds to TRBD1 (5 bases). Germline CDR1 reads SGHAT; CDR2 reads FQNNGV. V was cut by 5 bases and J by 0 bases, with 7 bases left in between. The CDR3 spans 13 residues. The CDR3 loop is CASSRGDQETQYF. Written as DNA, the CDR3 is TGTGCCAGCAGCAGGGGTGACCAAGAGACCCAGTACTTC.

The sample holds a few counts of this clone. The V call is TRBV7-9, the J call TRBJ2-7, with 9 positions matching TRBD1. The CDR3 is 15 residues long. The germline V gene encodes CDR1 SEHNR and CDR2 FQNEAQ (reference sequence). V was pared by 5 bases and J by 1 base, with 6 bases of the junction left unmatched. Written as DNA, the CDR3 is TGTGCCAGCAGCGGCGGGACAGGGTCATCCTACGAGCAGTACTTC. Translation gives CASSGGTGSSYEQYF.

This clone was found a few times. V is TRBV5-1 and J is TRBJ2-3; D may be TRBD1 (5 bases). V gave up 1 base and J gave up 0 bases, with 9 bases separating them. Germline CDR1 and CDR2: SGHRS and YFSETQ. The CDR3 sequence is 15 residues long. CDR3 nucleotides: TGCGCCAGCAGCTTGAACAGGCCTAGCACAGATACGCAGTATTTT. Translating it yields CASSLNRPSTDTQYF.